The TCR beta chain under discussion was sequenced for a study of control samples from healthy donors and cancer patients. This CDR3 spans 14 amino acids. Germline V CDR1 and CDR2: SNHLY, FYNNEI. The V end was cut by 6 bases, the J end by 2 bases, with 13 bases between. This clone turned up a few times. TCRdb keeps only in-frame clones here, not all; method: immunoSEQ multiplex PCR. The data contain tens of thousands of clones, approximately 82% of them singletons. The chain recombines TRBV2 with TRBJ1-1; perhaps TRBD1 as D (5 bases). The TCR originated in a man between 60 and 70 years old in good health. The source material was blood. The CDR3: CASRVTGTNTEAFF. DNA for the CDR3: TGTGCCAGCAGAGTAACAGGTACAAACACTGAAGCTTTCTTT.